The 30 T cell receptor beta chains given below trace back to one sample, sequenced in a study of a mutant IDH1 vaccine in newly diagnosed glioma. For these receptors, no antigen is known. Noted time point: week 23, last vaccination. The vaccine gave 300 ug of a 20-mer mutant IDH1 peptide subcutaneously per dose. Using immunoSEQ multiplex PCR, the repertoire was profiled, and TCRdb retains in-frame clones only, with some absent. Of tens of thousands of clones in the sample, 78% were seen once. Source: PBMCs, taken from a glioma patient whose treatment included an IDH1 peptide vaccine. These receptors all come from a woman between 40 and 55 years old with glioma. Some clones in this sample may be carry-over from other donors' samples.

The rearrangement joins TRBV4-2 to TRBJ1-2, with D possibly matching TRBD1 (5 bases). Germline assignment: CDR1 LGHNA and CDR2 YNFKEQ. The CDR3 spans 16 residues. Trimming cost V 4 bases and J 0 bases, with 15 bases left between them. CDR3 residues: CASSPRDLVTNYGYTF. The DNA for the CDR3 is TGTGCCAGCAGCCCCCGGGACCTAGTCACTAACTATGGCTACACCTTC.

This clone is labeled as medium-sized (0.01 to 0.1%). The CDR3 nucleotides are TGTGCCAGCAGTTTTGGAGTCAGGGAGGGGGATCAGCCCCAGCATTTT. Translation: CASSFGVREGDQPQHF. The chain combines TRBV6-5 with TRBJ1-5; a weak D match, TRBD1 (6 bases). This CDR3 has 16 amino acids. Trimming cost V 4 bases and J 5 bases, with 18 bases left between them. CDR1 and CDR2 from the germline V gene are MNHEY and SVGAGI.

The V and J genes are TRBV6-4 and TRBJ1-5; TRBD1 is a possible D gene (6 bases). CDR1 is MRHNA, CDR2 SNTAGT, per germline. The V end lost 4 bases, the J end lost 4 bases, and 11 bases lay between the germline ends. The CDR3 has 14 residues. CDR3 protein: CASSGGGLNQPQHF. The CDR3 DNA is TGTGCCAGCAGTGGAGGGGGATTAAATCAGCCCCAGCATTTT.

This rearrangement joins TRBV7-2 to TRBJ1-5; no firm D call. Trimming removed 5 bases at V and 5 bases at J, with 16 bases between. This CDR3 region has 15 residues. Germline CDR1 is SGHTA and CDR2 is FQGNSA. CDR3 protein: CASSPDYLGDQPQHF. CDR3 sequence (DNA): TGTGCCAGCAGCCCGGACTACCTGGGCGATCAGCCCCAGCATTTT.

The table lists this clone with a count of one. The chain is built from TRBV5-4 and TRBJ1-1; D is ambiguous. The V gene lost 0 bases and the J gene lost 0 bases, with 6 bases spanning the gap. This CDR3 contains 14 residues. The germline V gene encodes CDR1 SGHNT and CDR2 YYREEE (reference sequence). The CDR3 is CASSLGLMNTEAFF. The CDR3 nucleotides read TGTGCCAGCAGCTTGGGGTTGATGAACACTGAAGCTTTCTTT.

The rearrangement links TRBV2 to TRBJ2-2; 9 bases align to TRBD1. V dropped 6 bases and J dropped 4; count of bases not matched to a gene: 9. Germline V gives CDR1 SNHLY, CDR2 FYNNEI. The length of the CDR3 is 16 residues. CDR3 DNA sequence: TGTGCCAGCAGCGGCGCGGACAGGGGACTCACCGGGGAGCTGTTTTTT. This sequence encodes CASSGADRGLTGELFF.

This rearrangement joins TRBV7-9 to TRBJ2-7; 8 positions agree with TRBD1. From germline, CDR1 is SEHNR and CDR2 FQNEAQ (reference sequence). Trimming cost V 5 bases and J 6 bases; bases outside gene matches: 9. The CDR3 loop spans 14 amino acids. CDR3: CASSLGTGPPEQYF. CDR3 nucleotide sequence: TGTGCCAGCAGCCTCGGGACAGGCCCTCCCGAGCAGTACTTC.

In its sample, this clone was seen a few times. This chain joins TRBV5-5 and TRBJ1-4; weak D call: TRBD1 (6 bases). The CDR3 is made up of 17 amino acids. Trimming removed 0 bases from V and 2 bases from J, with 14 bases in between. Germline values: CDR1 SGHKS, CDR2 YYEKEE (reference sequence). DNA of the CDR3: TGTGCCAGCAGCTTGGTCCAGGGGATGGGGACTAATGAAAAACTGTTTTTT. This translates into CASSLVQGMGTNEKLFF.

The chain carries TRBV6-6 and TRBJ1-2; D ambiguous. The germline CDR1 and CDR2 sequences are MNHNY and SVGAGI (reference sequence). V was clipped by 0 bases and J by 5 bases, with 16 bases between them. The CDR3 spans 16 residues. The CDR3 DNA is TGTGCCAGCAGTTACTCTACGGAGCGAACTTCTTATGGCTACACCTTC. It yields the protein CASSYSTERTSYGYTF.

V gene TRBV11-3 combines with J gene TRBJ2-3, with D perhaps matching TRBD1 (5 bases). Germline V gene data show CDR1 as SGHNT and CDR2 as YENEEA. Trimming took 2 bases from V and 6 from J, leaving 15 bases between them. This CDR3 is 15 amino acids long. The CDR3 region has the DNA TGTGCCAGCAGCTTATATTCCGGACAAAGGGATACGCAGTATTTT. As protein: CASSLYSGQRDTQYF.

The CDR3 DNA reads TGCAGCGTTACAGGGGAAGGCGGCTACACCTTC. This encodes CSVTGEGGYTF. The chain combines TRBV29-1 with TRBJ1-2; TRBD1 matches at 7 bases. This CDR3 region has 11 residues. The germline CDR1 and CDR2 sequences are SQVTM and ANQGSEA. J was trimmed by 8 bases and V by 5 bases; bases with no gene match: 5.

This clone has a handful of counts. One junction end disagrees with the germline gene, perhaps due to a read error. V usage is TRBV7-9 and J usage is TRBJ1-1, with no clear D. CDR1 and CDR2 (germline): SEHNR, FQNEAQ (reference sequence). The CDR3 runs to 13 residues. CDR3: CASSQWTGREAFF. CDR3 nucleotides: TGCGCCAGCAGCCAATGGACGGGGAGGGAGGCTTTCTTT.

The V and J genes are TRBV21-1 and TRBJ2-1; TRBD1, the table's D call, was not compared with the DNA. TRBV21-1 corresponds to a pseudogene. The CDR3 runs 15 residues. CDR3 sequence: CARELDRDLYNEQFF. The CDR3 region has the DNA TGTGCCAGGGAACTTGACAGGGACTTGTACAATGAGCAGTTCTTC.

The chain links TRBV7-9 to TRBJ2-7, with TRBD2 identical over 7 bases. V lost 5 bases and J lost 6; bases outside the gene matches: 1. The CDR3 is made up of 11 amino acids. CDR1 is SEHNR and CDR2 is FQNEAQ in the germline V gene (reference sequence). CDR3 nucleotide sequence: TGTGCCAGCAGCCGGGGGGTCGAGCAGTACTTC. Residues: CASSRGVEQYF.

This clone has just one count. The chain has TRBV2 and TRBJ2-3; 13 bases align to TRBD2. This CDR3 comprises 17 residues. CDR1 SNHLY and CDR2 FYNNEI come from the germline V gene. Trimming removed 4 bases from V and 6 bases from J; junction bases left unmatched: 10. CDR3 sequence: CASSGGLAGDGADTQYF. The DNA for the CDR3 is TGTGCCAGCAGTGGAGGACTAGCGGGAGACGGAGCGGATACGCAGTATTTT.

This clone was seen only a few times. This chain links TRBV5-1 with TRBJ2-3, with D hard to call. This CDR3 is built from 16 residues. CDR1 is SGHRS, CDR2 YFSETQ, per germline. The V and J ends lost 1 base and 2 bases respectively, with 14 bases between them. The CDR3 loop is CASSLRYGQITDTQYF. For the CDR3, the DNA is TGCGCCAGCAGCTTGCGATATGGGCAGATCACAGATACGCAGTATTTT.

This chain joins TRBV2 and TRBJ2-3; 8 positions match TRBD2. CDR1 is SNHLY, CDR2 FYNNEI, per germline. This CDR3 has 14 amino acids. V was pared by 7 bases and J by 5 bases, with 8 bases of the junction left unmatched. The CDR3: CASTYISGGDTQYF. CDR3 nucleotide sequence: TGTGCCAGCACTTATATAAGCGGGGGAGATACGCAGTATTTT.

This sequence joins TRBV2 and TRBJ1-5, with D possibly matching TRBD1 (6 bases). Trimming took 3 bases from V and 5 from J, leaving 8 bases between them. The CDR3 is made up of 13 amino acids. Germline-derived CDR1 and CDR2 are SNHLY and FYNNEI. The CDR3 bases are TGTGCCAGCAGTGACAGGGGAGATCAGCCCCAGCATTTT. Protein: CASSDRGDQPQHF.

This clone was seen only a few times. The V gene is TRBV5-1, the J gene TRBJ1-1; no clear D. Per the germline V gene, CDR1 is SGHRS and CDR2 is YFSETQ. Deletions cut 0 bases from V and 0 bases from J, with 12 bases between. This CDR3 has 16 residues. CDR3 bases: TGCGCCAGCAGCTTGGAGGTAGACGAAATGAACACTGAAGCTTTCTTT. Translated, it gives CASSLEVDEMNTEAFF.

This clone appeared a few times. This chain links TRBV9 with TRBJ1-3; no clear D. With 5 bases removed from V and 8 bases from J, the gap between germline ends came to 20 bases. The CDR3 has 15 amino acids. CDR1 and CDR2 from the germline V gene are SGDLS and YYNGEE. Here the CDR3 reads CASSSNPDVDHTIYF. The CDR3 region has the DNA TGTGCCAGCAGTTCCAACCCCGACGTGGACCACACCATATATTTT.

This clone was observed once. The chain's CDR3 is CASSQEGVGQGTGNTIYF. The CDR3 DNA sequence: TGCGCCAGCAGCCAAGAAGGTGTCGGACAGGGAACTGGAAACACCATATATTTT. V is TRBV4-1 and J is TRBJ1-3; 8 bases map to TRBD1. Germline assignment: CDR1 MGHRA and CDR2 YSYEKL. The V and J ends lost 0 bases and 2 bases, in that order; junction bases with no gene match: 9. The CDR3 totals 18 residues.

The chain carries TRBV18 and TRBJ1-1, with 8 bases lining up with TRBD1. Looked up from germline, CDR1 is KGHSH and CDR2 is LQKENI. The V gene end was trimmed by 2 bases and the J gene end by 4 bases; junction bases not matched to a gene: 12. This CDR3 spans 17 amino acids. The CDR3: CASSPLSQGAPATEAFF. CDR3 nucleotides: TGTGCCAGCTCACCATTATCTCAGGGGGCCCCGGCCACTGAAGCTTTCTTT.

This rearrangement joins TRBV5-1 to TRBJ1-5, with D maybe TRBD1 (6 bases). The CDR3 spans 19 residues. V was shortened by 1 base and J by 0 bases, with 20 bases between the two germline ends. CDR1 SGHRS and CDR2 YFSETQ come from the germline V gene. CDR3 in amino acids: CASSLSQGVQLYSNQPQHF. The CDR3 region has the DNA TGCGCCAGCAGCTTGTCACAGGGTGTTCAGCTCTATAGCAATCAGCCCCAGCATTTT.

The V gene is TRBV7-9, the J gene TRBJ2-3, with no clear D. The CDR3 contains 16 residues. Trimming pared 5 bases from V and 2 bases from J, leaving 17 bases between. The V gene's germline CDR1 is SEHNR and CDR2 FQNEAQ (reference sequence). The CDR3 loop is CASSGGAGRVTDTQYF. The CDR3 coding sequence is TGTGCCAGCAGCGGCGGCGCAGGTCGGGTCACAGATACGCAGTATTTT.

V usage is TRBV4-1 and J usage is TRBJ1-5, with unresolved D. V was clipped by 3 bases and J by 3 bases, with 15 bases between them. Germline V gene sequence: CDR1 MGHRA, CDR2 YSYEKL. The CDR3 sequence is 16 residues long. The CDR3 DNA sequence: TGCGCCAGCAGCCAGTACCGTGGTGAGAACAATCAGCCCCAGCATTTT. It encodes CASSQYRGENNQPQHF.

The chain recombines TRBV4-1 with TRBJ1-5, with 8 nucleotides matching TRBD1. The CDR3 consists of 17 residues. V trimming: 0 bases; J trimming: 6 bases; junction bases outside the gene matches: 10. CDR1 MGHRA and CDR2 YSYEKL come from the germline V gene. CDR3 bases: TGCGCCAGCAGCCAAGATCGGGCAGGGGGCTTGCCTCAGCCCCAGCATTTT. This gives the protein CASSQDRAGGLPQPQHF.

With respect to this clone: The sample carries other DNA sequences with the same CDR3. The rearrangement links TRBV29-1 to TRBJ1-1, with D hard to call. The CDR3 spans 13 residues. CDR1 SQVTM and CDR2 ANQGSEA come from the germline V gene. In nucleotides, the CDR3 is TGCAGTTACGAAGACGGTGGTTCCGCTGAAGCTTTCTTT. It specifies CSYEDGGSAEAFF.

The CDR3 DNA sequence: TGTGCCAGCAGCTCCCAAGAGACCCAGTACTTC. Its translation is CASSSQETQYF. V is TRBV11-2 and J is TRBJ2-5, with no clear D. The V gene's germline CDR1 is SGHAT and CDR2 FQNNGV. This CDR3 comprises 11 residues. V shed 4 bases and J shed 1 base, with 1 base lying between them.

V and J are TRBV4-1 and TRBJ2-7; D perhaps matches TRBD2 (6 bases). Per the germline V gene, CDR1 is MGHRA and CDR2 is YSYEKL. CDR3 length: 15 amino acids. Trimming cost V 4 bases and J 0 bases, with 13 bases left between them. CDR3 loop: CASSLHGGTSYEQYF. The DNA for the CDR3 is TGCGCCAGCAGCCTGCATGGGGGGACCTCCTACGAGCAGTACTTC.

This clone is classed as medium-sized (0.01 to 0.1%). The V and J genes are TRBV19 and TRBJ1-5; tentative D call: TRBD1 (6 bases). The CDR3 totals 14 residues. The V and J ends lost 6 bases and 0 bases respectively, with 9 bases between them. The germline CDR1 and CDR2 sequences are LNHDA and SQIVND (reference sequence). The CDR3 nucleotides are TGTGCCAGTAGGAGGACAGTTAGCAATCAGCCCCAGCATTTT. Translated, it gives CASRRTVSNQPQHF.